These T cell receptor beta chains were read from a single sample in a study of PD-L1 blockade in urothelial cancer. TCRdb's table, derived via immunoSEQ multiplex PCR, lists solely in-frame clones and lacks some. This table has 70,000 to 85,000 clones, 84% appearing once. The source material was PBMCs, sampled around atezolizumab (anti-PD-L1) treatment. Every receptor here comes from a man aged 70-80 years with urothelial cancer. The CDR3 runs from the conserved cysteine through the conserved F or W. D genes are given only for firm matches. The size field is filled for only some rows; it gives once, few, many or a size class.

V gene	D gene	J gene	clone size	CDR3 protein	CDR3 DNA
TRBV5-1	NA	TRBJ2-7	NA	CASSLGAVSYEQYF	TGCGCCAGCAGCTTGGGGGCAGTATCCTACGAGCAGTACTTC
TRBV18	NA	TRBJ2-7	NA	CASSDRDLAHEQYF	TGTGCCAGCTCGGACCGGGACTTGGCCCACGAGCAGTACTTC
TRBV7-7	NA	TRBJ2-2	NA	CASSSYQGWELFF	TGTGCCAGCAGCTCATACCAGGGCTGGGAGCTGTTTTTT
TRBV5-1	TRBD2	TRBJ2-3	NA	CASSLGLAGTTDTQYF	TGCGCCAGCAGCTTGGGTCTAGCGGGAACAACAGATACGCAGTATTTT
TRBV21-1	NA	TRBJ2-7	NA	CASSKAAGYEQYF	TGTGCCAGCAGCAAAGCGGCGGGATACGAGCAGTACTTC
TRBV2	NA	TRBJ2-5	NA	CASSLARVKETQYF	TGTGCCAGCAGCCTAGCCCGGGTAAAAGAGACCCAGTACTTC
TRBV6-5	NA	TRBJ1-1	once	CASRQDRLNTEAFF	TGTGCCAGCAGGCAAGACAGGTTGAACACTGAAGCTTTCTTT
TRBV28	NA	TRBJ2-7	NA	CASSFLLSYEQYF	TGTGCCAGCAGTTTCCTACTCTCCTACGAGCAGTACTTC
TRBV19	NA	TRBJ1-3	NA	CASSIPGISGNTIYF	TGTGCCAGTAGTATACCGGGGATCTCTGGAAACACCATATATTTT
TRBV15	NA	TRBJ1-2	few	CATSRDPAGGGYTF	TGTGCCACCAGCAGAGATCCGGCAGGTGGAGGCTACACCTTC
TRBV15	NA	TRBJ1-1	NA	CATSRPGPNTEAFF	TGTGCCACCAGCAGGCCAGGGCCGAACACTGAAGCTTTCTTT
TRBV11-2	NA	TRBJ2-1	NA	CASSLLARVEYNEQFF	TGTGCCAGCAGCTTACTGGCGCGAGTGGAGTACAATGAGCAGTTCTTC
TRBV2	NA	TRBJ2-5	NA	CASSESPVLQETQYF	TGTGCCAGCAGTGAATCCCCGGTTCTCCAAGAGACCCAGTACTTC
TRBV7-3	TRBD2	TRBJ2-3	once	CASREGLAGAPDTQYF	TGTGCCAGCAGGGAGGGACTAGCGGGAGCGCCAGATACGCAGTATTTT
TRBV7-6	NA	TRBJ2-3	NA	CASSLGVGRETDTQYF	TGTGCCAGCAGCTTAGGTGTGGGCAGGGAAACAGATACGCAGTATTTT
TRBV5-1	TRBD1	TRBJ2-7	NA	CASKGTGTGYEQYF	TGCGCCAGCAAAGGGACAGGGACCGGCTACGAGCAGTACTTC
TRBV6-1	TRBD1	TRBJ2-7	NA	CASSDLPQGANEQYF	TGTGCCAGCAGTGATTTACCACAGGGGGCCAACGAGCAGTACTTC
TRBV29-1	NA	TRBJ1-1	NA	CSAQGHLMNTEAFF	TGCAGCGCCCAGGGACACCTCATGAACACTGAAGCTTTCTTT
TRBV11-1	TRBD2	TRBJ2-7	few	CASSLGLAGYEQYF	TGTGCCAGCAGCTTAGGACTAGCGGGTTACGAGCAGTACTTC
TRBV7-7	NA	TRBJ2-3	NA	CASSLDGGTQYF	TGTGCCAGCAGCTTAGACGGGGGTACGCAGTATTTT
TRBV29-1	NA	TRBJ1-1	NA	CSVARQLNTEAFF	TGCAGCGTTGCGAGACAGTTGAACACTGAAGCTTTCTTT
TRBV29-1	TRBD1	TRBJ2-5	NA	CSVEDTGVVETQYF	TGCAGCGTTGAAGATACAGGGGTAGTGGAGACCCAGTACTTC
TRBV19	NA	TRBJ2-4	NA	CASSTGQPRLAKNIQYF	TGTGCCAGTAGTACGGGACAACCTAGACTAGCCAAAAACATTCAGTACTTC
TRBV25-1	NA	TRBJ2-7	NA	CAVGPTGYEQYF	TGCGCGGTCGGGCCTACGGGGTACGAGCAGTACTTC
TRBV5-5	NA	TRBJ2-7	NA	CASSFWGLFAYEQYF	TGTGCCAGCAGCTTTTGGGGGCTTTTCGCCTACGAGCAGTACTTC
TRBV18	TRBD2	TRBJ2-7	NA	CASSPSTSGPLSEQYF	TGTGCCAGCTCACCCTCGACTAGCGGACCTCTAAGTGAGCAGTACTTC
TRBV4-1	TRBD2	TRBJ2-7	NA	CASSPILAGGSYEQYF	TGCGCCAGCAGCCCAATACTAGCGGGAGGCTCCTACGAGCAGTACTTC
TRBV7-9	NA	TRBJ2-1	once	CASSSPGYEQFF	TGTGCCAGCAGCTCACCAGGGTATGAGCAGTTCTTC
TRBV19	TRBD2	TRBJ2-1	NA	CASSTSKRGLSTSGKYNEQFF	TGTGCCAGTAGTACCTCCAAGCGCGGACTATCGACTAGCGGCAAATACAATGAGCAGTTCTTC
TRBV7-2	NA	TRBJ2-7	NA	CASSPSFSKHYEQYF	TGTGCCAGCAGCCCCTCCTTCTCCAAGCACTACGAGCAGTACTTC
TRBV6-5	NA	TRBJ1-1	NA	CASSYSESFNTEAFF	TGTGCCAGCAGTTACTCTGAGTCCTTTAACACTGAAGCTTTCTTT
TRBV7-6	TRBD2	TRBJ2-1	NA	CASSPRGAGGKGEQFF	TGTGCCAGCAGCCCCCGGGGGGCGGGAGGGAAGGGTGAGCAGTTCTTC
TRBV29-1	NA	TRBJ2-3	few	CSVGGSGPTDTQYF	TGCAGCGTTGGCGGTAGCGGTCCCACAGATACGCAGTATTTT
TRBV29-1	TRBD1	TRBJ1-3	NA	CSVDSRIGTGTSGNTIYF	TGCAGCGTTGATAGTAGAATCGGGACAGGGACCTCTGGAAACACCATATATTTT
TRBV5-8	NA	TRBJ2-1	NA	CASSPLAISSYNEQFF	TGTGCCAGCAGCCCTCTAGCCATTAGCTCCTACAATGAGCAGTTCTTC
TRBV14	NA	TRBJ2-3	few	CASSQGGGRSADTQYF	TGTGCCAGCAGCCAAGGTGGAGGGAGGTCCGCAGATACGCAGTATTTT
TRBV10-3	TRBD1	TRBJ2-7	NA	CAISDPDRGLSYEQYF	TGTGCCATCAGTGACCCCGACAGGGGGCTGTCCTACGAGCAGTACTTC
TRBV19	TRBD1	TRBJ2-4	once	CASKGTGVGNIQYF	TGTGCCAGTAAGGGGACAGGGGTTGGAAACATTCAGTACTTC
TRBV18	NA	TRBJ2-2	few	CASSPPVATGELFF	TGTGCCAGCTCACCACCAGTCGCAACAGGGGAGCTGTTTTTT
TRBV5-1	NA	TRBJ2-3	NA	CASSLDPRTDTQYF	TGCGCCAGCAGCTTGGATCCTAGGACAGATACGCAGTATTTT
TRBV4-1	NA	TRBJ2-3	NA	CASSQELAIVDTQYF	TGCGCCAGCAGCCAGGAACTAGCCATAGTGGATACGCAGTATTTT
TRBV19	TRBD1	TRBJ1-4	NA	CASKKDRAATNEKLFF	TGTGCCAGTAAGAAGGACAGGGCCGCAACTAATGAAAAACTGTTTTTT
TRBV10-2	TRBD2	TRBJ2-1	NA	CASSELAGGPGNEQFF	TGCGCCAGCAGTGAACTAGCGGGAGGGCCCGGGAATGAGCAGTTCTTC
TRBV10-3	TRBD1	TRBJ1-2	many	CAISPGTALYGYTF	TGTGCCATCAGCCCCGGGACAGCCCTCTATGGCTACACCTTC